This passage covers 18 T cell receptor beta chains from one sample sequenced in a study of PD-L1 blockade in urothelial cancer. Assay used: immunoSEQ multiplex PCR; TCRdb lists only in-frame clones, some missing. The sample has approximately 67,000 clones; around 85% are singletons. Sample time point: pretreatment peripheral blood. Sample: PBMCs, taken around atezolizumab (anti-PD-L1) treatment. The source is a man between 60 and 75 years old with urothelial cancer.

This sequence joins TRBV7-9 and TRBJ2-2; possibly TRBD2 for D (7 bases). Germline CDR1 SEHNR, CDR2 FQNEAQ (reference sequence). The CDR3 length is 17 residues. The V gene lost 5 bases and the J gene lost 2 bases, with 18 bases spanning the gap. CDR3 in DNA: TGTGCCAGCAGCACTAGGGGGGGCGGGACTAACACCGGGGAGCTGTTTTTT. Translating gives CASSTRGGGTNTGELFF.

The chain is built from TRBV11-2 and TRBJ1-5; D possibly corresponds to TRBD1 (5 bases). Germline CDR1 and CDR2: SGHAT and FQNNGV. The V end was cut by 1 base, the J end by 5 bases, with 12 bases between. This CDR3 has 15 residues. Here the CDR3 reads CASSLVSGNDQPQHF. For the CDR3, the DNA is TGTGCCAGCAGCTTAGTATCAGGGAATGATCAGCCCCAGCATTTT.

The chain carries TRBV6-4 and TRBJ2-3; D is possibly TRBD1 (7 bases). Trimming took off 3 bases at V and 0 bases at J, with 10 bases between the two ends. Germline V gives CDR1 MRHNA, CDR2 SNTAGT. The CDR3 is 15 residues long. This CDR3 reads CASSETGTSTDTQYF. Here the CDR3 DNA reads TGTGCCAGCAGTGAGACAGGGACTAGCACAGATACGCAGTATTTT.

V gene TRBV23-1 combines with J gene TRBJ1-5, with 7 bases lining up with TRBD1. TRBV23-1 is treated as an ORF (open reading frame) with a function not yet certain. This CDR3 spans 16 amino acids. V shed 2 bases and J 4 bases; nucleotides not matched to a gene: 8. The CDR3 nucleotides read TGCGCCAGCAGTCAACTCCCGGGACAGTTAAATCAGCCCCAGCATTTT. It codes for CASSQLPGQLNQPQHF.

CDR3 region: CASSLKTGITGELFF. As DNA, the CDR3 is TGTGCCAGCAGCCTTAAGACAGGGATCACCGGGGAGCTGTTTTTT. The V call is TRBV27, the J call TRBJ2-2; 7 bases agree with TRBD1. Unmatched junction bases numbered 8, after V lost 6 bases and J lost 4 bases. The CDR3 contains 15 residues. Germline CDR1 is MNHEY and CDR2 is SMNVEV (reference sequence).

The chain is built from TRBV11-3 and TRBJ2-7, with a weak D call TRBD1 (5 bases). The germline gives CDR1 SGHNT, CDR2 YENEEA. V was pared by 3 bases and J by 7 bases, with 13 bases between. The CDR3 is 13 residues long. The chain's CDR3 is CASSFSQAREQYF. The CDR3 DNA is TGTGCCAGCAGCTTTTCACAGGCGCGGGAGCAGTACTTC.

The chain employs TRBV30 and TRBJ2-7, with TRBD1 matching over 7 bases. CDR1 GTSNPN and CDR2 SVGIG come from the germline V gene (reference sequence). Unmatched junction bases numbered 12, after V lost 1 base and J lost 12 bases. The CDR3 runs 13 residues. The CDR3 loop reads CAWSATGQLGPYF. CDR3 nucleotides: TGTGCCTGGAGTGCCACGGGACAGCTTGGTCCGTACTTC.

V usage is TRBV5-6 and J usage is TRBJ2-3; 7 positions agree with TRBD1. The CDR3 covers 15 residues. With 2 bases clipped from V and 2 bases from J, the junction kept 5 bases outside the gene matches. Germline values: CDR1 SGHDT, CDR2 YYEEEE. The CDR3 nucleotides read TGTGCCAGCAGCTTTTTGGGACAGACCACAGATACGCAGTATTTT. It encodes CASSFLGQTTDTQYF.

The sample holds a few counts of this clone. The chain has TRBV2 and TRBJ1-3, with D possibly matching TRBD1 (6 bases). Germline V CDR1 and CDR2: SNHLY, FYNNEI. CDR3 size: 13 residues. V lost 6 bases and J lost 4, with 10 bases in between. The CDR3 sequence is CASRRTEGNTIYF. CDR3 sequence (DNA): TGTGCCAGCAGACGGACAGAGGGAAACACCATATATTTT.

This chain's CDR3 is CASSERLAGSYTGELFF. The CDR3 nucleotides are TGTGCCAGCAGTGAAAGACTAGCGGGTAGTTACACCGGGGAGCTGTTTTTT. V usage is TRBV2 and J usage is TRBJ2-2; 10 nucleotides align to TRBD2. Unmatched junction bases numbered 6, after V lost 2 bases and J lost 3 bases. In germline, CDR1 is SNHLY, CDR2 FYNNEI. The CDR3 contains 17 residues.

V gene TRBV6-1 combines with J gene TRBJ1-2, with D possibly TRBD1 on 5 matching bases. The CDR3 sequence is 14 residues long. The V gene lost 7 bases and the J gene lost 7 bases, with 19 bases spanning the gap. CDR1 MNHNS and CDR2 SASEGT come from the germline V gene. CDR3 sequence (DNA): TGTGCCAGCACCTTCGACAGTACAGGTTTTGGCTACACCTTC. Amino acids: CASTFDSTGFGYTF.

The CDR3 loop reads CASSSSVATQETQYF. The CDR3 DNA is TGTGCCAGCAGCTCCTCGGTAGCGACCCAAGAGACCCAGTACTTC. The V call is TRBV7-2, the J call TRBJ2-5; a weak D match, TRBD2 (5 bases). This CDR3 is built from 15 residues. V lost 4 bases and J lost 1, with 13 bases in between. From germline, CDR1 is SGHTA and CDR2 FQGNSA. Filled out from reference TRBV7-2 and TRBJ2-5, the complete variable domain reads GAGVSQSPSNKVTEKGKDVELRCDPISGHTALYWYRQSLGQGLEFLIYFQGNSAPDKSGLPSDRFSAERTGGSVSTLTIQRTQQEDSAVYLCASSSSVATQETQYFGPGTRLLVL.

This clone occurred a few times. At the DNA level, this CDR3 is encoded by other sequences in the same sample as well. As DNA, the CDR3 is TGCGCCAGCAGCACTGGACAGAACACTGAAGCTTTCTTT. Protein product: CASSTGQNTEAFF. The rearrangement links TRBV5-1 to TRBJ1-1, with D possibly being TRBD1 (5 bases). V was pared by 4 bases and J by 1 base, with 8 bases between. The V gene's germline CDR1 is SGHRS and CDR2 YFSETQ. The CDR3 is made up of 13 amino acids. The variable domain in full, completed from reference TRBV5-1 and TRBJ1-1, reads KAGVTQTPRYLIKTRGQQVTLSCSPISGHRSVSWYQQTPGQGLQFLFEYFSETQRNKGNFPGRFSGRQFSNSRSEMNVSTLELGDSALYLCASSTGQNTEAFFGQGTRLTVV.

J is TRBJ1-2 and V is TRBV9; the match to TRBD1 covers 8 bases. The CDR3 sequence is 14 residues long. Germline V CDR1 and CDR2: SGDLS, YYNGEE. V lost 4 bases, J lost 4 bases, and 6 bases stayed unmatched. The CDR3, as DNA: TGTGCCAGCAGCACCCAAGGACAGGGCTATGGCTACACCTTC. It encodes CASSTQGQGYGYTF.

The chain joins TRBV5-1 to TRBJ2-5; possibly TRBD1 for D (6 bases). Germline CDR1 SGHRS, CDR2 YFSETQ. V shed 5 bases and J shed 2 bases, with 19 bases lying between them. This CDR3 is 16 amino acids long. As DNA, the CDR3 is TGCGCCAGCAGGTTGAACGGTGGAGGACAGCAAGAGACCCAGTACTTC. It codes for CASRLNGGGQQETQYF.

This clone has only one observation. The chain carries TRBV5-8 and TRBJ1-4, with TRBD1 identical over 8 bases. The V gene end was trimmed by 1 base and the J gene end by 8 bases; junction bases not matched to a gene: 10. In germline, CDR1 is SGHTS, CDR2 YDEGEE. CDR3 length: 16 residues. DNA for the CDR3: TGTGCCAGCAGCTTGAAGACAGGGGTTATTCGCGAAAAACTGTTTTTT. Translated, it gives CASSLKTGVIREKLFF. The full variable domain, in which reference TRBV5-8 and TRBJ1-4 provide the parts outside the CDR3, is EAGVTQSPTHLIKTRGQQATLRCSPISGHTSVYWYQQALGLGLQFLLWYDEGEERNRGNFPPRFSGRQFPNYSSELNVNALELEDSALYLCASSLKTGVIREKLFFGSGTQLSVL.

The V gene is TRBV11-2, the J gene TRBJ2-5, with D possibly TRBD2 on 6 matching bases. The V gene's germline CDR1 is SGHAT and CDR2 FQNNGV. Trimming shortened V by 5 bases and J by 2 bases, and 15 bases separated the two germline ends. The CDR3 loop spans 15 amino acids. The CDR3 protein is CASSPSPGGQETQYF. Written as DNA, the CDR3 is TGTGCCAGCAGCCCATCCCCCGGGGGACAAGAGACCCAGTACTTC.

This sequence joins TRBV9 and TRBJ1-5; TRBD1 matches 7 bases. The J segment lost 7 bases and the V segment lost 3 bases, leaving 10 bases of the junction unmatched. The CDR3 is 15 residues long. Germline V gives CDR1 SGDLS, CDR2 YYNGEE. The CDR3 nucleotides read TGTGCCAGCAGCGAGGGGGCGGGTCCCGGGCAGCCCCAGCATTTT. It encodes CASSEGAGPGQPQHF.